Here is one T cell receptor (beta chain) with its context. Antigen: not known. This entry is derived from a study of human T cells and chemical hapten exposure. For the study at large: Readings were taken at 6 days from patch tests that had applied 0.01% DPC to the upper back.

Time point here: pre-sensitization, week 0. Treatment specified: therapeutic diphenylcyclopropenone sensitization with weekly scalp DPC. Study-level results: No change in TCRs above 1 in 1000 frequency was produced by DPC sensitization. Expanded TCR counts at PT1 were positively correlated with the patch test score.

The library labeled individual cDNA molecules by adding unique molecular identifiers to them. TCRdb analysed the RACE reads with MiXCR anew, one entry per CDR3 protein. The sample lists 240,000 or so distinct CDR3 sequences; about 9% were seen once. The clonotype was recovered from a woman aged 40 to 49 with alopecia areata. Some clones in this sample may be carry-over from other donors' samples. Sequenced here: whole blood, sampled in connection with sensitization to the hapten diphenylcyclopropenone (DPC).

CDR3 DNA: TGTGCCAGCTCACGACAGACAGGGAGCTCCTATAATTCACCCCTCCACTTT. It translates to CASSRQTGSSYNSPLHF. The rearrangement joins TRBV18 to TRBJ1-6, with 7 bases lining up with TRBD1. The CDR3 runs to 17 residues. The germline V gene encodes CDR1 KGHSH and CDR2 LQKENI. J was trimmed by 0 bases and V by 4 bases; bases with no gene match: 6.